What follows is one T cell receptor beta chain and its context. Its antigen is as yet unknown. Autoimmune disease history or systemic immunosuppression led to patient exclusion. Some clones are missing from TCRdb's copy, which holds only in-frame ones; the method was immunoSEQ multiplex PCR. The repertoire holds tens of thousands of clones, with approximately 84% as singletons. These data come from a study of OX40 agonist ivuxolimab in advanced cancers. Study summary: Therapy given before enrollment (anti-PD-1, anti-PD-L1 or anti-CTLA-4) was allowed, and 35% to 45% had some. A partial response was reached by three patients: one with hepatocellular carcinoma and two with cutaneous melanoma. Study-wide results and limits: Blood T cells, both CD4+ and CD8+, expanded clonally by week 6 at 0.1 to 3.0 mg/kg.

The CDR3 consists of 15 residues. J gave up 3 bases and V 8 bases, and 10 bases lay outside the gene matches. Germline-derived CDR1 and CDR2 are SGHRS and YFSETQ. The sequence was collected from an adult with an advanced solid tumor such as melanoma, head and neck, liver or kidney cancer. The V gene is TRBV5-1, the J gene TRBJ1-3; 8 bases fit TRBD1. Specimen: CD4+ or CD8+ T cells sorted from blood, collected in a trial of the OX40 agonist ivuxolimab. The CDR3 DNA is TGCGCCAGTAGCGCGGGGACAGGCGATGGAAACACCATATATTTT. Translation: CASSAGTGDGNTIYF.